This T cell receptor beta chain was profiled in a study of blood T cell repertoires in COVID-19. The overall study: Collection of acute and convalescent COVID-19 samples took place in the United States, Italy and Spain.

This CDR3 region has 14 residues. Germline V gene sequence: CDR1 MGHDK, CDR2 SYGVNS. J lost 9 bases, V lost 4 bases, and 6 bases had no gene match. Only in-frame clones appear in the TCRdb table, and some are missing; sequencing was by immunoSEQ multiplex PCR. The data show roughly 140,000 clones, roughly 85% seen once. This receptor was obtained from a man aged 50-59 years with acute or convalescent COVID-19. The sample taken for sequencing was peripheral blood. This sequence joins TRBV25-1 and TRBJ2-1, with 10 bases that match TRBD1. CDR3: CASSARDRGSEQFF. The CDR3 DNA reads as TGTGCCAGCAGTGCCCGGGACAGGGGAAGTGAGCAGTTCTTC. Full variable domain (remainder filled in from reference TRBV25-1 and TRBJ2-1): EADIYQTPRYLVIGTGKKITLECSQTMGHDKMYWYQQDPGMELHLIHYSYGVNSTEKGDLSSESTVSRIRTEHFPLTLESARPSHTSQYLCASSARDRGSEQFFGPGTRLTVL.